This entry describes one TCR beta chain. Its target is not known. Germline loops: CDR1 MDHEN, CDR2 SYDVKM. The CDR3 is made up of 15 amino acids. V was pared by 2 bases and J by 1 base, with 8 bases between. MiXCR, applied by TCRdb to the 5' RACE reads, yields one record per CDR3 protein. The table shows fewer than 50,000 distinct CDR3 sequences, with about 7.3% occurring only once. This sample stems from a study of T-cell memory formation after mild COVID-19. Study background: TCR clusters were mostly donor specific.

Whole-study findings and limits: CD4+ contracting clones were found mainly in CM and EM, and CD8+ ones in EMRA.

This TCR was recovered from a man younger than 30 who had mild COVID-19 (a few samples of this study predate the infection). Cell type and time point are not known. The chain couples TRBV28 to TRBJ2-2; D gene unclear. Sequenced material: PBMCs or a T cell subset sorted from them (not recorded which). Here the CDR3 DNA reads TGTGCCAGCAGTTTAGGTTTGGGGAACACCGGGGAGCTGTTTTTT. Amino acid sequence: CASSLGLGNTGELFF.